The source of this TCR beta chain is a study of identifying expanded T cells in peripheral blood. This clone was recorded only once. Antigen specificity is unknown. There are 15 residues in the CDR3. Whole-study findings and limits: Variance in clone template counts between approximately two-week samples significantly increased with total template count across all healthy donors. About 1.3 clones differed between technical replicates, versus about 17 and 20 over time.

Assay used: immunoSEQ multiplex PCR; TCRdb lists only in-frame clones, some missing. The data contain 80,000 to 90,000 clones, 89% of them singletons. No infections or other immune events were documented during collection. This sequence originates from a person aged 18 to 70 in good health. The chain uses TRBV12-2 and TRBJ1-2. TRBV12-2 is a documented pseudogene. The sequenced sample consisted of blood. The CDR3 DNA is TGTGCAAGTCGACTATGGAGGCAGCTTCACTATGGCTACACCTTC. It specifies CASRLWRQLHYGYTF.